These T cell receptor beta chains were read from a single sample in a study of vaccination and CD4 T cells after COVID-19. TCRdb itself ran the PCR reads through MiXCR, one entry per CDR3 protein. The table lists fewer than 25,000 distinct CDR3 sequences, 38% of them singletons, with under 20% in the top ten. No antigen is known for these receptors. The sequenced sample was CD4+ T cells from blood, cultured in vitro, obtained before SARS-CoV-2 vaccination. All receptors derive from a human donor who received a COVID-19 vaccine. Both conserved end residues are part of each CDR3. D genes are given only for firm matches. Only some rows state a clone size, as once, few, many or a class for expanded clones.

D: NA
size: few
J: TRBJ2-4
V: TRBV12-3/TRBV12-4
DNA: TGTGCCAGCGCTGCGGGGCAGAAAAACATTCAGTACTTC
CDR3: CASAAGQKNIQYF

D: NA
size: NA
J: TRBJ1-5
V: TRBV20-1
DNA: TGCAGTGCCCGCAGGGGTAATCAGCCCCAGCATTTT
CDR3: CSARRGNQPQHF

D: TRBD1
size: NA
J: TRBJ1-1
V: TRBV29-1
DNA: TGCAGCGCCGGACAGGGGTGGGTTGCTGAAGCTTTCTTT
CDR3: CSAGQGWVAEAFF

D: NA
size: NA
J: TRBJ1-3
V: TRBV6-1
DNA: TGTGCCAGCAGTGAATGGACGGCGAACTCTGGAAACACCATATATTTT
CDR3: CASSEWTANSGNTIYF

D: NA
size: few
J: TRBJ2-5
V: TRBV6-1
DNA: TGTGCCAGCGGAGTGGACCTCCTCCGGGTGGGGAGGGAGACCCAGTACTTC
CDR3: CASGVDLLRVGRETQYF

D: TRBD2
size: NA
J: TRBJ2-1
V: TRBV30
DNA: TGTGCCTGGAATCAAGGGACTAGCGGGGGGACTCTATTGAATGAGCAGTTCTTC
CDR3: CAWNQGTSGGTLLNEQFF

D: NA
size: few
J: TRBJ2-7
V: TRBV10-3
DNA: TGTGCCATCAGTGAGTCCCGGGACCCCGGCGCTTACGAGCAGTACTTC
CDR3: CAISESRDPGAYEQYF

D: TRBD1
size: few
J: TRBJ2-7
V: TRBV2
DNA: TGTGCCAGCAGTGGGGACAGCAATAGTGCCTACGAGCAGTACTTC
CDR3: CASSGDSNSAYEQYF

D: TRBD1
size: few
J: TRBJ2-2
V: TRBV7-3
DNA: TGTGCCAGCAGCTCATCCGGGACAGGGGGCCCCGGGGAGCTGTTTTTT
CDR3: CASSSSGTGGPGELFF

D: TRBD2
size: NA
J: TRBJ2-7
V: TRBV7-6
DNA: TGTGCCAGCAGCCCCCATGTGGGCCTAGCGGGGGGTAGGTTGGACTACGAGCAGTACTTC
CDR3: CASSPHVGLAGGRLDYEQYF

D: NA
size: NA
J: TRBJ2-3
V: TRBV5-4
DNA: TGTGCCAGCAGCTTGGGGCCACCGGTCACAGATACGCAGTATTTT
CDR3: CASSLGPPVTDTQYF

D: NA
size: NA
J: TRBJ2-3
V: TRBV19
DNA: TGTGCCAGTAGTATTTGGCAGAGAACCACAGATACGCAGTATTTT
CDR3: CASSIWQRTTDTQYF

D: NA
size: once
J: TRBJ1-5
V: TRBV12-5
DNA: TGTGCTAGTGGTCTTGGACTGGCGGGGGCCCAGCATTTT
CDR3: CASGLGLAGAQHF

D: TRBD2
size: NA
J: TRBJ2-2
V: TRBV6-2/TRBV6-3
DNA: TGTGCCAGCAGTTATTCCAGCGGGGGCATTAACGGGGAGCTGTTTTTT
CDR3: CASSYSSGGINGELFF

D: TRBD2
size: NA
J: TRBJ2-3
V: TRBV5-6
DNA: TGTGCCAGCAGCGAGGCGGGGGGTGCGCTTGGTACGCAGTATTTT
CDR3: CASSEAGGALGTQYF

D: NA
size: NA
J: TRBJ2-5
V: TRBV6-1
DNA: TGTGCCAGCAGTGAATGGAGGAGGGTGGGGACCCAGTACTTC
CDR3: CASSEWRRVGTQYF

D: TRBD1
size: NA
J: TRBJ1-3
V: TRBV20-1
DNA: TGCAGTGCTAGGACAGGGGAGGGCTCTGGAAACACCATATATTTT
CDR3: CSARTGEGSGNTIYF

D: NA
size: few
J: TRBJ1-2
V: TRBV24-1
DNA: TGTGCCACCAGTGATGGGGAGACCAATAACTATGGCTACACCTTC
CDR3: CATSDGETNNYGYTF

D: NA
size: NA
J: TRBJ1-3
V: TRBV2
DNA: TGTGCCAGCAGTGAGATCAGGGGCACCATATATTTT
CDR3: CASSEIRGTIYF

D: NA
size: NA
J: TRBJ2-7
V: TRBV21-1
DNA: TGTGCCAGCAGCCCGGCGGCTAGCGGGGGGACCTACGAGCAGTACTTC
CDR3: CASSPAASGGTYEQYF

D: TRBD1
size: NA
J: TRBJ2-1
V: TRBV6-1
DNA: TGTGCCAGCAGTGAAGCGGGGGTAGGGGGCGATGAGCAGTTCTTC
CDR3: CASSEAGVGGDEQFF

D: NA
size: NA
J: TRBJ1-1
V: TRBV6-1
DNA: TGTGCCAGCAGATCACGGACGGCTCGGGGTGAAGCTTTCTTT
CDR3: CASRSRTARGEAFF

D: TRBD2
size: few
J: TRBJ2-3
V: TRBV30
DNA: TGTGCCTGGAGTTTGACTAGCGGGGTGTACGGAGATACGCAGTATTTT
CDR3: CAWSLTSGVYGDTQYF

D: NA
size: NA
J: TRBJ2-3
V: TRBV6-1
DNA: TGTGCCAGCAGTCCGGGACCCCGCACAGATACGCAGTATTTT
CDR3: CASSPGPRTDTQYF

D: NA
size: once
J: TRBJ1-1
V: TRBV7-9
DNA: TGTGCCAGCAGCTACCAGAGATGGCAGACCCCTTCGGCTTTCTTT
CDR3: CASSYQRWQTPSAFF

D: NA
size: NA
J: TRBJ1-6
V: TRBV20-1
DNA: TGCAGTGCTAGAGCGGGGCAGGTGGGCAGTTCACCCCTCCACTTT
CDR3: CSARAGQVGSSPLHF

D: NA
size: NA
J: TRBJ2-5
V: TRBV18
DNA: TGTGCCAGCTCACCCCCGACCGAGCAAGAGACCCAGTACTTC
CDR3: CASSPPTEQETQYF